The clone carrying this TCR beta chain was detected many times. The antigen is unknown. The CDR3 totals 14 residues. In germline, CDR1 is DFQATT, CDR2 SNEGSKA (reference sequence). Germline trimming cut 2 bases from V and 8 bases from J; bases unmatched to any gene: 5. TCRdb redid the calling of the 5' RACE reads with MiXCR, one entry per CDR3 protein. The data hold about 500,000 distinct CDR3 sequences, with about 5.4% observed a single time. The sample originates from a study of CD8 T cells in ankylosing spondylitis. Study-wide results and limits: Apparently characteristic of ankylosing spondylitis blood was a TCR beta motif (about eight highly homologous variants). Matched ankylosing spondylitis synovial fluid reportedly contained a significantly enriched population of disease-linked clones. Within peripheral blood, clones linked to disease were CD8+ and relatively rare.

Source material: blood, either unsorted or a sorted T cell fraction (not recorded which). The receptor's source is a male donor with ankylosing spondylitis. The chain carries TRBV20-1 and TRBJ2-1; TRBD2 agrees at 11 bases. The DNA for the CDR3 is TGCAGTGCTAGACGGACTAGCGGGCCCCATGAGCAGTTCTTC. Encoded protein: CSARRTSGPHEQFF.